This TCR beta chain was captured by sequencing in a study of blood T cell repertoires in COVID-19. Study details: Sites in the United States, Italy and Spain provided acute and convalescent COVID-19 samples. T cells, B-cell-depleted T cells, or PBMCs supplied cDNA or gDNA.

As processed by the authors: By means of reference gene primer amplification, nucleated cell counts were estimated. The method was immunoSEQ multiplex PCR; TCRdb's version includes in-frame clones alone and lacks a portion of them. Clonal size and the V and J genes are those of that table, whereas D and trimming came from the DNA. The table includes about 210,000 clones, around nine tenths detected once. Only one count was recorded for this clone. V was clipped by 1 base and J by 0 bases; unmatched bases: 8. Germline CDR1 reads SGHDN; CDR2 reads FVKESK. This CDR3 is built from 17 residues. This receptor was identified in a man in his fifties or sixties who had recovered from COVID-19. Specimen: peripheral blood. The chain employs TRBV14 and TRBJ2-5; 7 bases line up with TRBD1. The CDR3 region has the DNA TGTGCCAGCAGCCAAGCGTCCGGGACAGCCAACCAAGAGACCCAGTACTTC. It codes for CASSQASGTANQETQYF.